This record covers a single TCR beta chain. No antigen is known for it. PCR employed 60 Vbeta and 13 Jbeta primers. Clones were read by immunoSEQ multiplex PCR, and TCRdb kept only the in-frame ones, dropping some. The sample lists around 72,000 clones; approximately 70% were seen once. J lost 4 bases, V lost 0 bases, and 6 bases had no gene match. The CDR3 runs to 17 residues. CDR1 SEHNR and CDR2 FQNEAQ come from the germline V gene (reference sequence). This record belongs to a study of cytomegalovirus exposure and HLA in healthy donors. Study-level results: For TCR beta chains, V- and J-gene trimming was later linked to a missense DCLRE1C variant.

J is TRBJ2-1 and V is TRBV7-9; 10 bases map to TRBD2. The sequence was collected from a man aged 35 to 55 in good health and CMV-seropositive. Source material: PBMCs. DNA for the CDR3: TGTGCCAGCAGCTTAGCGGAGACTAGCGGGTTTTACAATGAGCAGTTCTTC. It codes for CASSLAETSGFYNEQFF. Drawing the rest from reference TRBV7-9 and TRBJ2-1, the complete variable domain is DTGVSQNPRHKITKRGQNVTFRCDPISEHNRLYWYRQTLGQGPEFLTYFQNEAQLEKSRLLSDRFSAERPKGSFSTLEIQRTEQGDSAMYLCASSLAETSGFYNEQFFGPGTRLTVL.